The 23 T cell receptor beta chains listed next were all sequenced from one sample in a study of Tregs in tolerant kidney transplant recipients. The repertoire was sequenced with immunoSEQ multiplex PCR; TCRdb's copy has only in-frame clones and lacks some. In the table there are about 60,000 clones, 92% of which are singletons. The specimen comprised CD8+ T cells from blood, sampled before the transplant. The receptors were gathered from a human donor who received a combined kidney and bone marrow transplant.

This clone came up once. The chain uses TRBV28 and TRBJ1-2; a weak D match, TRBD1 (6 bases). CDR3 length: 15 residues. Trimming stripped 6 bases from V and 4 bases from J, with 18 bases between. Per germline, CDR1 MDHEN and CDR2 SYDVKM. CDR3 nucleotide sequence: TGTGCCAGCAGCCCGGTGCCACAGGGCACCTATGGCTACACCTTC. Encoded protein: CASSPVPQGTYGYTF.

This chain joins TRBV6-1 and TRBJ2-7, with 15 bases lining up with TRBD2. The V segment lost 6 bases and the J segment 4 bases; nucleotides outside the gene matches: 4. This CDR3 contains 15 residues. CDR1 and CDR2 from the germline V gene are MNHNS and SASEGT. CDR3 sequence (DNA): TGTGCCAGCAGCCCTGGACTAGCGGGGGGGTACGAGCAGTACTTC. It yields the protein CASSPGLAGGYEQYF.

In its sample, this clone was seen once. This chain joins TRBV30 and TRBJ2-7; D uncertain. CDR3 size: 15 residues. V lost 0 bases and J 4 bases, leaving 16 bases between the germline ends. Germline V gene lookup returns CDR1 GTSNPN and CDR2 SVGIG (reference sequence). CDR3 in DNA: TGTGCCTGGAGTGTAAGTTTGTTCGCAGAATACGAGCAGTACTTC. This translates into CAWSVSLFAEYEQYF.

This chain links TRBV12-5 with TRBJ1-3; unclear D gene. This CDR3 region has 13 residues. The V and J ends lost 7 bases and 0 bases respectively, with 7 bases between them. Per the germline V gene, CDR1 is LGHNT and CDR2 is FRNRAP. The CDR3 DNA sequence: TGTGCTAGTGCCCCCTACTCTGGAAACACCATATATTTT. Translating gives CASAPYSGNTIYF.

The chain joins TRBV7-6 to TRBJ1-3, with D possibly TRBD1 on 5 matching bases. The CDR3 loop spans 17 amino acids. Per the germline V gene, CDR1 is SGHVS and CDR2 is FNYEAQ. Trimming cost V 2 bases and J 4 bases, with 18 bases left between them. The CDR3 region is CASSLWGARETGNTIYF. CDR3 sequence (DNA): TGTGCCAGCAGCTTATGGGGCGCCAGGGAAACAGGAAACACCATATATTTT.

This clone was counted a few times. The V and J genes are TRBV6-6 and TRBJ1-2, with D perhaps matching TRBD1 (5 bases). The length of the CDR3 is 13 residues. Germline CDR1 is MNHNY and CDR2 is SVGAGI (reference sequence). V lost 1 base, J lost 3 bases, and 6 bases lay in between. The CDR3 sequence: CASSYLQDYGYTF. CDR3 sequence (DNA): TGTGCCAGCAGTTACTTACAGGACTATGGCTACACCTTC.

The chain employs TRBV7-9 and TRBJ1-6; D is possibly TRBD1 (6 bases). The CDR3 is 17 residues long. Trimming shortened V by 1 base and J by 9 bases, and 19 bases separated the two germline ends. Germline CDR1 is SEHNR and CDR2 is FQNEAQ (reference sequence). CDR3: CASSLEILTGKASPLHF. As DNA, the CDR3 is TGTGCCAGCAGCTTAGAGATTTTAACAGGGAAAGCTTCACCCCTCCACTTT.

This clone has just one count. This chain uses TRBV13 with TRBJ1-1; 9 bases are shared with TRBD1. V lost 0 bases, J lost 5 bases, and 1 base stayed unmatched. The CDR3 is made up of 14 amino acids. Germline V gene sequence: CDR1 PRHDT, CDR2 FYEKMQ (reference sequence). The CDR3 DNA is TGTGCCAGCAGCTTAGGGGGGACAGGGACTGAAGCTTTCTTT. Its protein is CASSLGGTGTEAFF.

CDR3 DNA sequence: TGTGCCAGCAGTTTTTATATATTTAATTCACCCCTCCACTTT. As protein: CASSFYIFNSPLHF. The chain employs TRBV27 and TRBJ1-6; no firm D call. Germline V gives CDR1 MNHEY, CDR2 SMNVEV (reference sequence). The V and J ends lost 3 bases and 6 bases respectively, with 9 bases between them. This CDR3 is 14 amino acids long.

The J gene is TRBJ2-7, the V gene TRBV27, with D maybe TRBD2 (5 bases). The V end lost 0 bases, the J end lost 2 bases, and 14 bases lay between the germline ends. In germline, CDR1 is MNHEY, CDR2 SMNVEV (reference sequence). This CDR3 has 16 residues. CDR3 amino acids: CASSLSGAVGAYEQYF. CDR3 nucleotides: TGTGCCAGCAGTTTATCCGGAGCGGTTGGGGCCTACGAGCAGTACTTC.

The chain carries TRBV11-2 and TRBJ1-2; the D is unclear. The ends were cut back, 5 bases at V and 4 bases at J, with 14 bases in the middle. CDR3 length equals 14 residues. In germline, CDR1 is SGHAT, CDR2 FQNNGV. CDR3 region: CASSADSNPYGYTF. The CDR3 DNA is TGTGCCAGCAGCGCCGACTCCAACCCCTATGGCTACACCTTC.

This chain uses TRBV7-8 with TRBJ2-7, with D possibly TRBD2 on 6 matching bases. The CDR3 sequence is 14 residues long. Germline V gene data show CDR1 as SGHVS and CDR2 as FQNEAQ. Trimming stripped 5 bases from V and 2 bases from J, with 13 bases between. As DNA, the CDR3 is TGTGCCAGCAGCCCGATGGGGGGACCCTACGAGCAGTACTTC. This translates into CASSPMGGPYEQYF.

The chain recombines TRBV19 with TRBJ2-1; TRBD1 matches at 9 bases. The CDR3 runs 15 residues. Germline V gene sequence: CDR1 LNHDA, CDR2 SQIVND (reference sequence). V lost 5 bases to trimming and J lost 5 bases; unmatched junction nucleotides: 7. CDR3 loop: CASSLSGTGNNEQFF. As DNA, the CDR3 is TGTGCCAGTAGTCTTTCCGGGACAGGGAACAATGAGCAGTTCTTC.

The chain combines TRBV6-4 with TRBJ2-7; TRBD2 matches at 7 bases. There are 13 residues in the CDR3. Trimming took 5 bases from V and 4 from J; bases not matched to a gene: 5. Germline CDR1 MRHNA, CDR2 SNTAGT. CDR3 residues: CASSSASGYEQYF. The CDR3 nucleotides are TGTGCCAGCAGTTCGGCTAGCGGTTACGAGCAGTACTTC.

The chain combines TRBV9 with TRBJ1-2; D is unclear. V was pared by 3 bases and J by 4 bases, with 10 bases between. CDR3 length equals 13 residues. Germline CDR1 SGDLS, CDR2 YYNGEE. CDR3 sequence: CASSDSRPYGYTF. The CDR3 DNA sequence: TGTGCCAGCAGCGATAGCAGACCCTATGGCTACACCTTC.

The rearrangement links TRBV6-1 to TRBJ1-5; TRBD1 matches 9 bases. V lost 4 bases, J lost 4 bases, and 5 bases stayed unmatched. The CDR3 sequence is 15 residues long. CDR1 and CDR2 from the germline V gene are MNHNS and SASEGT. CDR3 amino acids: CASSAGTGTNQPQHF. For the CDR3, the DNA is TGTGCCAGCAGTGCCGGGACAGGGACTAATCAGCCCCAGCATTTT.

The V and J genes are TRBV7-8 and TRBJ2-5; no reliable D call. V was trimmed by 2 bases and J by 5 bases, leaving 9 bases between them. Germline CDR1 and CDR2: SGHVS and FQNEAQ. The CDR3 has 13 residues. The CDR3 DNA follows: TGTGCCAGCAGCTTATATAGTTTGGAGACCCAGTACTTC. Translated: CASSLYSLETQYF.

The chain carries TRBV19 and TRBJ1-2, with TRBD1 as a possible D gene (5 bases). V lost 5 bases and J 0 bases, leaving 10 bases between the germline ends. The CDR3 extends over 14 amino acids. Germline V gives CDR1 LNHDA, CDR2 SQIVND (reference sequence). CDR3 sequence (DNA): TGTGCCAGTAGTGGGGGGGTAGCTAACTATGGCTACACCTTC. Translation: CASSGGVANYGYTF.

The rearrangement joins TRBV13 to TRBJ2-1; D not certain. Trimming cost V 0 bases and J 10 bases, with 7 bases left between them. The V gene's germline CDR1 is PRHDT and CDR2 FYEKMQ (reference sequence). CDR3 size: 12 residues. As DNA, the CDR3 is TGTGCCAGCAGCTTAGGTCCTTCGGAGCAGTTCTTC. The encoded protein is CASSLGPSEQFF.

The rearrangement links TRBV27 to TRBJ2-7, with 7 bases fitting TRBD1. The J segment lost 2 bases and the V segment lost 3 bases, leaving 10 bases of the junction unmatched. The CDR3 has 16 amino acids. Germline V gives CDR1 MNHEY, CDR2 SMNVEV (reference sequence). The CDR3 DNA is TGTGCCAGCAGTTTCAACCGGGACAGCAAAGCCTACGAGCAGTACTTC. This sequence encodes CASSFNRDSKAYEQYF.

This rearrangement joins TRBV7-9 to TRBJ2-1, with TRBD2 matching 12 bases. CDR1 and CDR2 (germline): SEHNR, FQNEAQ (reference sequence). CDR3 length: 15 amino acids. After removal of 5 bases from V and 10 bases from J, the junction contained 9 bases not matched to a gene. CDR3 loop: CASSMTSGSMWEQFF. CDR3 nucleotides: TGTGCCAGCAGCATGACTAGCGGGAGTATGTGGGAGCAGTTCTTC.

The CDR3 loop reads CASSGPGEFGKTYEQYF. The CDR3 coding sequence is TGTGCCAGCAGTGGCCCGGGTGAGTTTGGAAAGACCTACGAGCAGTACTTC. This chain joins TRBV25-1 and TRBJ2-7; no clear D. The CDR3 has 17 residues. The germline V gene has CDR1 MGHDK and CDR2 SYGVNS. Deletions cut 4 bases from V and 2 bases from J, with 21 bases between.

This clone appeared a single time. The chain links TRBV30 to TRBJ2-7; weak D call: TRBD2 (5 bases). The CDR3 is 13 residues long. From germline, CDR1 is GTSNPN and CDR2 SVGIG (reference sequence). Trimming removed 0 bases at V and 4 bases at J, with 10 bases between. The CDR3 nucleotides are TGTGCCTGGAGTGTAATGGCGGGTTACGAGCAGTACTTC. This encodes CAWSVMAGYEQYF.